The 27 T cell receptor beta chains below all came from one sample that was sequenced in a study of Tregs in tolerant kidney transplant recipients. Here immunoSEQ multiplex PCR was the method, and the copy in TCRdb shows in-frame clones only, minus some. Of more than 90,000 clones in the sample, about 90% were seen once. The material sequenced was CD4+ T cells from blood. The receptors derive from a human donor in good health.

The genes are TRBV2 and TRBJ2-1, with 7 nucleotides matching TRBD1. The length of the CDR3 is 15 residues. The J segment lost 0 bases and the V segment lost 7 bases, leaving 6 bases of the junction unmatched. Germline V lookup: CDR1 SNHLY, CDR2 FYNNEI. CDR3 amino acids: CASTADRASYNEQFF. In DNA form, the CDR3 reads TGTGCCAGCACAGCCGACAGGGCCTCCTACAATGAGCAGTTCTTC.

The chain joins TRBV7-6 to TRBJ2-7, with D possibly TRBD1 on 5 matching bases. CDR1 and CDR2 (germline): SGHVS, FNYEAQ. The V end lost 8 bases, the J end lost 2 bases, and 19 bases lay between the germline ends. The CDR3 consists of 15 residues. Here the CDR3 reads CASSLTPRQTYEQYF. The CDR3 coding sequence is TGTGCCAGCTCCCTGACGCCGAGACAGACCTACGAGCAGTACTTC.

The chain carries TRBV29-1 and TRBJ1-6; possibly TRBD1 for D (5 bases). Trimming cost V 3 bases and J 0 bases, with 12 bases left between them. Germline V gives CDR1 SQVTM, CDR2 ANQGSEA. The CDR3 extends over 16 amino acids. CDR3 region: CSVDRDESSYNSPLHF. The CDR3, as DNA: TGCAGCGTTGATCGGGACGAGAGCTCCTATAATTCACCCCTCCACTTT.

The DNA of the CDR3 is TGCGCCAGCAGTTTAATCGTGGGGGCGGAGACCCAGTACTTC. Its protein product is CASSLIVGAETQYF. The chain uses TRBV5-1 and TRBJ2-5; TRBD1 is a possible D gene (6 bases). Germline CDR1 SGHRS, CDR2 YFSETQ. V dropped 5 bases and J dropped 5 bases, with 16 bases sitting between them. CDR3 length: 14 amino acids.

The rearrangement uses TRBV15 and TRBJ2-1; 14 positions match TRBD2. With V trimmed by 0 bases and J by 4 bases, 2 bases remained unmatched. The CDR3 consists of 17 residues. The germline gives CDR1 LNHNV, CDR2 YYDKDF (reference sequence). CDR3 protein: CATSRDGLAGGYNEQFF. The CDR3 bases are TGTGCCACCAGCAGAGATGGACTAGCGGGAGGATACAATGAGCAGTTCTTC.

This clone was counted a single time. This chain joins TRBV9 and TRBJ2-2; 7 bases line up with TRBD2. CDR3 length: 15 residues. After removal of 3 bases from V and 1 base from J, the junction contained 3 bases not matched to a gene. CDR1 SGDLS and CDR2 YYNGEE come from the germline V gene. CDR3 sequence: CASSASGVNTGELFF. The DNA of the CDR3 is TGTGCCAGCAGCGCCAGCGGGGTGAACACCGGGGAGCTGTTTTTT.

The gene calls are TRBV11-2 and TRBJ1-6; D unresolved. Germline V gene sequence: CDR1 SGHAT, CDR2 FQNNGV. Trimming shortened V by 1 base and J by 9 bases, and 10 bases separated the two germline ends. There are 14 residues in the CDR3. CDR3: CASSLVGLRSPLHF. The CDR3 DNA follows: TGTGCCAGCAGCTTAGTCGGTTTACGTTCACCCCTCCACTTT.

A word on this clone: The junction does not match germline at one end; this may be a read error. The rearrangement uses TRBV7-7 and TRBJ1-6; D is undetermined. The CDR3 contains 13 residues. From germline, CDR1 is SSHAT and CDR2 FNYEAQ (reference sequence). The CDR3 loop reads CASSLEEGSPLHF. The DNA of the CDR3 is TGTGCTAGCAGCTTAGAGGAAGGTTCACCCCTCCACTTT.

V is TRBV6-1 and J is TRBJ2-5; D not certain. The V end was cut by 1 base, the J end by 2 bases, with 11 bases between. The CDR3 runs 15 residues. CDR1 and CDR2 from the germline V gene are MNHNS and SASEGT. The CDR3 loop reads CASSEVMTSQETQYF. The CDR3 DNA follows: TGTGCCAGCAGTGAAGTCATGACATCTCAAGAGACCCAGTACTTC.

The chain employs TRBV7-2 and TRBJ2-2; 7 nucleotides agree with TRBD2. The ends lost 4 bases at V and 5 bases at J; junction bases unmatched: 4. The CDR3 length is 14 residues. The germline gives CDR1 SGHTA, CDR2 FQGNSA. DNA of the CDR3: TGTGCCAGCAGCTCACTGCGGGAGACCGGGGAGCTGTTTTTT. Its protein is CASSSLRETGELFF.

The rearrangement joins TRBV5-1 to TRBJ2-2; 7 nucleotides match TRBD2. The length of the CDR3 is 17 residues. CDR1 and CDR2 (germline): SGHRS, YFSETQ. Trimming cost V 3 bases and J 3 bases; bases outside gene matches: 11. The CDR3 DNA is TGCGCCAGCAGCTACTTCGGCACGGGGAGGGACACCGGGGAGCTGTTTTTT. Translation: CASSYFGTGRDTGELFF.

The CDR3 sequence: CASSEGQGPAEAFF. The CDR3 nucleotides read TGCGCCAGCAGTGAGGGGCAGGGACCCGCTGAAGCTTTCTTT. The genes are TRBV10-1 and TRBJ1-1, with TRBD1 as a possible D gene (5 bases). V shed 2 bases and J shed 6 bases, with 13 bases lying between them. The CDR3 has 14 amino acids. Germline lookup yields CDR1 WNHNN and CDR2 SYGVQD (reference sequence).

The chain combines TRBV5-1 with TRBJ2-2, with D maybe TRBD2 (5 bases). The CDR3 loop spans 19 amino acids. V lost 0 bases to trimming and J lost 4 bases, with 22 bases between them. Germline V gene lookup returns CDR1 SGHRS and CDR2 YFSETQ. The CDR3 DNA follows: TGCGCCAGCAGCTTGGGGTGGGCTAGCTGGTCTCCGGGCACCGGGGAGCTGTTTTTT. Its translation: CASSLGWASWSPGTGELFF.

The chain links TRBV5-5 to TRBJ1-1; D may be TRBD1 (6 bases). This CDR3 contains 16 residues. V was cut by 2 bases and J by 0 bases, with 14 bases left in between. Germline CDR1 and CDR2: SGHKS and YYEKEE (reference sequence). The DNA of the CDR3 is TGTGCCAGCAGCTTCGGGCTGGGACACCTGAACACTGAAGCTTTCTTT. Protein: CASSFGLGHLNTEAFF.

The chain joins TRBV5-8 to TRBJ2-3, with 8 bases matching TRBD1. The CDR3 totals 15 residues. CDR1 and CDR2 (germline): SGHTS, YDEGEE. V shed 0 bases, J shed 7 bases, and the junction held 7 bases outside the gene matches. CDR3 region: CASSLAGGGQYTQYF. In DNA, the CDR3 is TGTGCCAGCAGCTTGGCAGGGGGCGGGCAATATACGCAGTATTTT.

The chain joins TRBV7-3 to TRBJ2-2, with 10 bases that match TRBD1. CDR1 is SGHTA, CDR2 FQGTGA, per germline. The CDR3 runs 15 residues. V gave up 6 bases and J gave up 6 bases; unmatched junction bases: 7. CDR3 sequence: CASRPVGQGAGELFF. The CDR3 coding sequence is TGTGCCAGCAGGCCCGTTGGACAGGGGGCCGGGGAGCTGTTTTTT.

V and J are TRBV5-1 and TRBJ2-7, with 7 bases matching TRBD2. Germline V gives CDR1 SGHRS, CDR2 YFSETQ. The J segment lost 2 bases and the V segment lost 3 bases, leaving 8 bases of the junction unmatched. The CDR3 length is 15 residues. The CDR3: CASSSAGVGPYEQYF. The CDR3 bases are TGCGCCAGCAGCTCTGCGGGAGTAGGCCCCTACGAGCAGTACTTC. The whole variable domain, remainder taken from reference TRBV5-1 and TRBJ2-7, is KAGVTQTPRYLIKTRGQQVTLSCSPISGHRSVSWYQQTPGQGLQFLFEYFSETQRNKGNFPGRFSGRQFSNSRSEMNVSTLELGDSALYLCASSSAGVGPYEQYFGPGTRLTVT.

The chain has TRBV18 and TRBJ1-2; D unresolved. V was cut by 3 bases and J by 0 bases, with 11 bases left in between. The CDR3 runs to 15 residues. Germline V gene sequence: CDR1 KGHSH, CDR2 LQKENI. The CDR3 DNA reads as TGTGCCAGCTCACCGGCCTGGCAGCCTAACTATGGCTACACCTTC. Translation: CASSPAWQPNYGYTF.

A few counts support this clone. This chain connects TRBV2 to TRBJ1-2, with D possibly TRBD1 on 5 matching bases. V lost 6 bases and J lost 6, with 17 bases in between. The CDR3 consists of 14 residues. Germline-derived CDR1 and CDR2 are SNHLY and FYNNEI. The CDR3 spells CASSVLGDDHGYTF. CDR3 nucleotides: TGTGCCAGCAGCGTACTTGGGGACGACCATGGCTACACCTTC. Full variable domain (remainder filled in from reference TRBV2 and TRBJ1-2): EPEVTQTPSHQVTQMGQEVILRCVPISNHLYFYWYRQILGQKVEFLVSFYNNEISEKSEIFDDQFSVERPDGSNFTLKIRSTKLEDSAMYFCASSVLGDDHGYTFGSGTRLTVV.

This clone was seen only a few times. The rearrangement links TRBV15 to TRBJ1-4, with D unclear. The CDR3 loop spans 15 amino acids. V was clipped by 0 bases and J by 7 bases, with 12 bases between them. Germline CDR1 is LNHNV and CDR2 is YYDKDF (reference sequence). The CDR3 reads CATSRDRGWSEKLFF. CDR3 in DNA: TGTGCCACCAGCAGAGATCGAGGTTGGTCTGAAAAACTGTTTTTT.

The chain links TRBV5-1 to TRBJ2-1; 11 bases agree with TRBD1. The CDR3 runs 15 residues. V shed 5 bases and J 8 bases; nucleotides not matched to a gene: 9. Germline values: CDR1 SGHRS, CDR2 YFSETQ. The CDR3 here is CASSQGQGVIDEQFF. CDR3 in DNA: TGCGCCAGCAGTCAGGGACAGGGGGTGATCGATGAGCAGTTCTTC.

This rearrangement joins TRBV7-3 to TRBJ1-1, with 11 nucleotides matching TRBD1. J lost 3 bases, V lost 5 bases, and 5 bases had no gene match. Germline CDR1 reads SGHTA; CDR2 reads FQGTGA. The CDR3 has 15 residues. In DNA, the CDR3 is TGTGCCAGCAGCGCCGGGACAGGGGGTTACACTGAAGCTTTCTTT. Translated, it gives CASSAGTGGYTEAFF. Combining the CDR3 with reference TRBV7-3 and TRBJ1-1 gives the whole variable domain GAGVSQTPSNKVTEKGKYVELRCDPISGHTALYWYRQSLGQGPEFLIYFQGTGAADDSGLPNDRFFAVRPEGSVSTLKIQRTERGDSAVYLCASSAGTGGYTEAFFGQGTRLTVV.

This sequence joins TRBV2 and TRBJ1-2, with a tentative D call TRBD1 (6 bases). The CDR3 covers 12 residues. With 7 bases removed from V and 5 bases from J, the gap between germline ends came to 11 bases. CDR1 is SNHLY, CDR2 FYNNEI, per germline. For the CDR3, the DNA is TGTGCCAGCATGGGGGCGCGGTATGGCTACACCTTC. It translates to CASMGARYGYTF.

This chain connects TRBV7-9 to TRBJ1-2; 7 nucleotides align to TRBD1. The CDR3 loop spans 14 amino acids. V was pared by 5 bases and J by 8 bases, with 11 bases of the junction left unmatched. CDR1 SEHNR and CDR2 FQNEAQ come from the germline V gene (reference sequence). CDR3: CASSRGDSAGGYTF. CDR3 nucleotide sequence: TGTGCCAGCAGCAGGGGGGACAGTGCGGGCGGCTACACCTTC.

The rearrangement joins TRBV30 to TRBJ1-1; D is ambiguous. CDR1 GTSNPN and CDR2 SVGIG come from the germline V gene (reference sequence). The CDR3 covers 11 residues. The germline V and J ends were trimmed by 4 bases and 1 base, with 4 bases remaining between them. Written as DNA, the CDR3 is TGTGCCTGGATCAAGAACACTGAAGCTTTCTTT. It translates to CAWIKNTEAFF.

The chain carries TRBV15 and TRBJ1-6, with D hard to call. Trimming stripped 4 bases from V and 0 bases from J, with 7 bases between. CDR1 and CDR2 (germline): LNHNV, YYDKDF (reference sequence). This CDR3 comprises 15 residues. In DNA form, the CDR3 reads TGTGCCACCAGCAAGTCGAGCTCCTATAATTCACCCCTCCACTTT. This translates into CATSKSSSYNSPLHF.

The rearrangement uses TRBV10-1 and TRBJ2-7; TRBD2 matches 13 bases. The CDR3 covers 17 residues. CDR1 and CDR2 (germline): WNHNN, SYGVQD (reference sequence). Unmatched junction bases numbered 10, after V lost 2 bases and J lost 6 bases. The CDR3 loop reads CASSETEGLAGAREQYF. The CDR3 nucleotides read TGCGCCAGCAGTGAGACGGAAGGACTAGCGGGAGCCCGCGAGCAGTACTTC.